The sequence of this T cell receptor beta chain was determined in a study of cytomegalovirus exposure and HLA in healthy donors. Study-level results: Some TCR beta chains (about 170 of them) were listed as cytomegalovirus-associated. Later on, analysis showed that most CMV-associated TCR beta chains appeared to be HLA-restricted. In an earlier analysis, productive rearrangement rates for most beta V segments clustered near 87% or 30%.

Trimming removed 3 bases from V and 1 base from J, with 6 bases in between. There are 13 residues in the CDR3. CDR1 and CDR2 from the germline V gene are MDHEN and SYDVKM. PCR amplification relied on 60 Vbeta primers (plus 13 Jbeta primers). This table comes from immunoSEQ multiplex PCR, and its TCRdb copy is limited to in-frame clones, with some not included. The sample consists of 95,000 to 100,000 clones, roughly four fifths of them appearing once. With respect to this clone: Its target is unknown. Other DNA variants within this sample encode the same CDR3.

The study sampled nominally healthy donors, though unrecorded immune exposures were likely. This TCR derives from a female donor in good health and CMV-seronegative. The V gene is TRBV28, the J gene TRBJ1-1; possible D gene TRBD1, 5 bases. The sample consisted of PBMCs. This CDR3 is CASSFRGNTEAFF. The CDR3 DNA follows: TGTGCCAGCAGTTTTAGGGGGAACACTGAAGCTTTCTTT.